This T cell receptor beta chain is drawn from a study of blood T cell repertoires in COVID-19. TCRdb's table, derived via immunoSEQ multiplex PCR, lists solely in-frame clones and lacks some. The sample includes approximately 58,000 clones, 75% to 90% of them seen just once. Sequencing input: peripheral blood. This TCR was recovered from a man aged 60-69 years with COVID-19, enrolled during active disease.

CDR3 coding DNA: TGTGCCAGTCGGCCACCAGGGGGGACGCAGTATTTT. Protein product: CASRPPGGTQYF. The chain has TRBV19 and TRBJ2-3, with a tentative D call TRBD1 (7 bases). The V and J ends lost 8 bases and 9 bases respectively, with 15 bases between them. The CDR3 is made up of 12 amino acids. CDR1 LNHDA and CDR2 SQIVND come from the germline V gene (reference sequence).